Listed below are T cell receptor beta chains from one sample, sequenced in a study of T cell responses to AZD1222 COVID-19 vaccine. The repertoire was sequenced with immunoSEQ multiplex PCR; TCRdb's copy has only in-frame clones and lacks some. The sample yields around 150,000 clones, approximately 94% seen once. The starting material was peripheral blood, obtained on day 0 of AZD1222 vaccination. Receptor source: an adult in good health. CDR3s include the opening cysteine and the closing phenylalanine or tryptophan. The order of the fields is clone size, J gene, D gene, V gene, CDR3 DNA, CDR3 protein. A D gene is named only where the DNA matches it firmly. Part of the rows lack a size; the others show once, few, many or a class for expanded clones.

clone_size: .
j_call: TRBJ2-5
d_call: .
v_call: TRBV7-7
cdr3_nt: TGTGCCAGCAGCCCAGGAGTTCGTGTGGGGGGAGAGACCCAGTACTTC
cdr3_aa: CASSPGVRVGGETQYF

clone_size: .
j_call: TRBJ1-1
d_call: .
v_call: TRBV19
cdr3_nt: TGTGCCAGTAGTATAGGCCGGGTACCCACTGAAGCTTTCTTT
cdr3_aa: CASSIGRVPTEAFF

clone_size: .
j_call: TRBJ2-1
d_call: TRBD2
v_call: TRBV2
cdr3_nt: TGTGCCAGCAGTGAATGGCTAGCGGGAGGGCCGCCTGAGCAGTTCTTC
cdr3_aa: CASSEWLAGGPPEQFF

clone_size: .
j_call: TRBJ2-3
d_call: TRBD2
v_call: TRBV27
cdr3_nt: TGTGCCAGCAGTGCCGGCACCACTAGCGGGCTTACTGATACGCAGTATTTT
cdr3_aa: CASSAGTTSGLTDTQYF

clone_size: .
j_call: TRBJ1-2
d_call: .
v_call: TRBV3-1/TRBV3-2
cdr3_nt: TGTGCCAGCAGCCACTGGAGAGAGAGCTATGGCTACACCTTC
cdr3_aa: CASSHWRESYGYTF

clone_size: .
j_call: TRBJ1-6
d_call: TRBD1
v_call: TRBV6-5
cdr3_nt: TGTGCCAGCAGCTCGCCGGGACAGGGGATTCCACCCCTCCACTTT
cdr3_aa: CASSSPGQGIPPLHF

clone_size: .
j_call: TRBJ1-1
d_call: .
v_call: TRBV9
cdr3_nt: TGTGCCAGCAATCTAGGCCCAGGGAGCGGAACTGAAGCTTTCTTT
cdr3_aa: CASNLGPGSGTEAFF

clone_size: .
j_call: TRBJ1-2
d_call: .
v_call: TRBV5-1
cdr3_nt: TGCGCCAGCAGCCGGGACCCGCCTTCTTATGGCTACACCTTC
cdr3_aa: CASSRDPPSYGYTF

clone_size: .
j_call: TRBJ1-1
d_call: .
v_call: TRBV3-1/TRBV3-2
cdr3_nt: TGTGCCAGCAGCCATGGTTTCACTGAAGCTTTCTTT
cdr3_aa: CASSHGFTEAFF

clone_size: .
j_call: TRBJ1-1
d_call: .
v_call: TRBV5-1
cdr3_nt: TGCGCCAGCAGCTTGACAGGGAGAGGGTTGGACACTGAAGCTTTCTTT
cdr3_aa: CASSLTGRGLDTEAFF

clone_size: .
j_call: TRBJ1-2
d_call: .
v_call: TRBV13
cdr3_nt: TGTGCCAGCAGCTTACCCGAACAGGGTCTATGGGGCTACACCTTC
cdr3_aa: CASSLPEQGLWGYTF

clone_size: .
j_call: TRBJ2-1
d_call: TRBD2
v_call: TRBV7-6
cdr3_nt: TGTGCCAGCAGCTTAGTGGGACTAGAGCGCAATGAGCAGTTCTTC
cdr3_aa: CASSLVGLERNEQFF

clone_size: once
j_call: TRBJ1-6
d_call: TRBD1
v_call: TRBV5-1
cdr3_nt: TGCGCCACTGGACAGGGGCCGAATAATTCACCCCTCCACTTT
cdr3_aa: CATGQGPNNSPLHF

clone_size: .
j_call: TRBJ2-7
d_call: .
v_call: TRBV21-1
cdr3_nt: TGTGCCAGCAGCAAAGCGCGGAGGGCCGAGTTGTTGTACGAGCAGTACTTC
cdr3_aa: CASSKARRAELLYEQYF

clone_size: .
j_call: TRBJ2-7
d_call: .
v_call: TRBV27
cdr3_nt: TGTGCCAGCAGTTTAATCCCGCCGGGACTTGACAGCTCCTACGAGCAGTACTTC
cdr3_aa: CASSLIPPGLDSSYEQYF

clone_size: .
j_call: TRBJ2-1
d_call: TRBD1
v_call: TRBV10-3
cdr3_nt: TGTGCCATCCTGGGACAGGGATACAATGAGCAGTTCTTC
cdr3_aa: CAILGQGYNEQFF

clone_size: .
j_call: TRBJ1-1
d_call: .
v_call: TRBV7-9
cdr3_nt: TGTGCCGGCCGGGACCGGTCCGGTATGAACACTGAAGCTTTCTTT
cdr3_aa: CAGRDRSGMNTEAFF

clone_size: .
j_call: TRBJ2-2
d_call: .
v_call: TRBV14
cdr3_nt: TGTGCCAGCAGCCAGTCTCGAGGTCACGGGGAGCTGTTTTTT
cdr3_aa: CASSQSRGHGELFF

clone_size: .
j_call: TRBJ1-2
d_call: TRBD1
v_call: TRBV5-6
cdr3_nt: TGTGCCAGCAGCTTCCGGGACAGGGCGGCCTATGGCTACACCTTC
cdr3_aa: CASSFRDRAAYGYTF

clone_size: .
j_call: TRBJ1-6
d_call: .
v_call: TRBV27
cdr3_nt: TGTGCCAGCAGTTTCGGACAGCTAATGAGTTCACCCCTCCACTTT
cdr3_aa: CASSFGQLMSSPLHF

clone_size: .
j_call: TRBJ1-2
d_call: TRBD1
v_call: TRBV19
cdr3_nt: TGTGCCAGTAGCATGGCACAGGGGGGACCCTATGGCTACACCTTC
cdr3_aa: CASSMAQGGPYGYTF

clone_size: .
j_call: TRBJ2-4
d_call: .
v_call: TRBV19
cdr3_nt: TGTGCCAGTAGTCCGGCCCCAGGTTACAAAAACATTCAGTACTTC
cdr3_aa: CASSPAPGYKNIQYF

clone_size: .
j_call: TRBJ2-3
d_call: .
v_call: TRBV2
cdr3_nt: TGTGCCAGCATTAAGACTGGAAAAGGCGCAGATACGCAGTATTTT
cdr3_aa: CASIKTGKGADTQYF

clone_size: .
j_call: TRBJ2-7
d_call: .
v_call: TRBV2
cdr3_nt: TGTGCCAGCAGTTACGAAGAAGGGTCCCCTTACGAGCAGTACTTC
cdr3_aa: CASSYEEGSPYEQYF

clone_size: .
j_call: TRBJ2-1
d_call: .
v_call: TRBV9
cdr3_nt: TGTGCCAGCAGCGTAGATGGCAGTCGGGTCAATGAGCAGTTCTTC
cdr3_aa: CASSVDGSRVNEQFF

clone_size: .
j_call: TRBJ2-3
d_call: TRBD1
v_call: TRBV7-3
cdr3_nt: TGTGCCAGCAGCTTAACCGGGACAGGGGGGGCAGATACGCAGTATTTT
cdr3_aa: CASSLTGTGGADTQYF

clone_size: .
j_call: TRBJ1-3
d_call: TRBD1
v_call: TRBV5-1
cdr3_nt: TGCGCCAGCAGCCTTGACAGGGTGGGGAACACCATATATTTT
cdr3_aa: CASSLDRVGNTIYF

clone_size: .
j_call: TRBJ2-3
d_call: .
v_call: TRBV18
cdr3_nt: TGTGCCAGCTCACCACCTAGGGCAGAAACAGATACGCAGTATTTT
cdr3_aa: CASSPPRAETDTQYF

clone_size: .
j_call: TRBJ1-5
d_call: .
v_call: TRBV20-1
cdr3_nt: TGCAGTGCTAGTTTGGGAGCGCCAAATCAGCCCCAGCATTTT
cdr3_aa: CSASLGAPNQPQHF

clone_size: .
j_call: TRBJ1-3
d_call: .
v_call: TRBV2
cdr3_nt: TGTGCCAGCCGGTCCCAGGTTTTAACTGGAAACACCATATATTTT
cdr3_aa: CASRSQVLTGNTIYF

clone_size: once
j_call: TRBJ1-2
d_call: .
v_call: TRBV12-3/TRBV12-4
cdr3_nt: TGTGCCAGCAGTTCAGGGGTCCGGGGCTACACCTTC
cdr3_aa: CASSSGVRGYTF

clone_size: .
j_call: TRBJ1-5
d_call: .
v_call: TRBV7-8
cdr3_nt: TGTGCCAGCAGCTTATATCGCGGGGATCCTCAGCATTTT
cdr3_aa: CASSLYRGDPQHF

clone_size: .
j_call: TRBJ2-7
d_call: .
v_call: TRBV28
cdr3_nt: TGTGCCAGCAGTTCCGAGTTTGGGCAGTACTTC
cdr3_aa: CASSSEFGQYF

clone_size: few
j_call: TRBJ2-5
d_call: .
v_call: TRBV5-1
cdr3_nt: TGCGCCAGCAGCTTGGCCCGGGACCGTGGGACCCAGTACTTC
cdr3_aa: CASSLARDRGTQYF

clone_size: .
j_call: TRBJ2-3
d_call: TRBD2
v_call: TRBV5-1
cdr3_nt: TGCGCCAGCAGCCTGGGTGGGACTAGCGGGACAGATACGCAGTATTTT
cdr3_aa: CASSLGGTSGTDTQYF

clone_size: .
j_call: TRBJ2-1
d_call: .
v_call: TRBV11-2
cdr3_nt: TGTGCCAGCAGCCGAGGCGGCCTCTCCTACAATGAGCAGTTCTTC
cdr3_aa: CASSRGGLSYNEQFF

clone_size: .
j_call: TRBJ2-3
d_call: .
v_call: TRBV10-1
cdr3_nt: TGCGCCAGCAGTGTGGGGGGCACAGATACGCAGTATTTT
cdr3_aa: CASSVGGTDTQYF

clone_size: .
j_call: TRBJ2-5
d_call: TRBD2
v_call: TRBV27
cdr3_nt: TGTGCCAGCAGTTTATCCGGTCTAGCGGGAGCTCTTGGAGAGACCCAGTACTTC
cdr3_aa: CASSLSGLAGALGETQYF

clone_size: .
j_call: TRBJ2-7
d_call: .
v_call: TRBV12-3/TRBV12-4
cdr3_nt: TGTGCCAGCAGGAGGGGAGGCTACGAGCAGTACTTC
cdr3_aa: CASRRGGYEQYF

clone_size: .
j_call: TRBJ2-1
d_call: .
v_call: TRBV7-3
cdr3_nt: TGTGCCAGCTCAAGCGGGCCCAGGAACTACAATGAGCAGTTCTTC
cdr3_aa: CASSSGPRNYNEQFF

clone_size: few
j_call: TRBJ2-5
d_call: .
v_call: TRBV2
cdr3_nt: TGTGCCAGCAGTGGGTTCTCGGAGACCCAGTACTTC
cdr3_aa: CASSGFSETQYF

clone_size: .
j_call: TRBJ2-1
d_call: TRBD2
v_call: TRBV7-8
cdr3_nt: TGTGCCAGCTCCCGACTAGCGGGGAATGAGCAGTTCTTC
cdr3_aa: CASSRLAGNEQFF

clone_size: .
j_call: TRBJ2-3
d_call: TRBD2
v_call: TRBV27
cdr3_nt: TGTGCCAGGACTAGCGCAATCCTAGAGGATACGCAGTATTTT
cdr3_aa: CARTSAILEDTQYF

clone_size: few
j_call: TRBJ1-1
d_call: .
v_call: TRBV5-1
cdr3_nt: TGCGCCAGCAAGGCAGGGATGAACACTGAAGCTTTCTTT
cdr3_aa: CASKAGMNTEAFF

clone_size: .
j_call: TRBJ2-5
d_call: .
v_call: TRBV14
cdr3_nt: TGTGCCAGCAGCCAAGGGTCGGAGACCCAGTACTTC
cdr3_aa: CASSQGSETQYF

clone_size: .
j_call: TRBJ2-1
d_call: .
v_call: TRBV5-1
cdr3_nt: TGCGCCAGCAGTAGTATTGGGGCTTCTTGGTTCTTC
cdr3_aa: CASSSIGASWFF